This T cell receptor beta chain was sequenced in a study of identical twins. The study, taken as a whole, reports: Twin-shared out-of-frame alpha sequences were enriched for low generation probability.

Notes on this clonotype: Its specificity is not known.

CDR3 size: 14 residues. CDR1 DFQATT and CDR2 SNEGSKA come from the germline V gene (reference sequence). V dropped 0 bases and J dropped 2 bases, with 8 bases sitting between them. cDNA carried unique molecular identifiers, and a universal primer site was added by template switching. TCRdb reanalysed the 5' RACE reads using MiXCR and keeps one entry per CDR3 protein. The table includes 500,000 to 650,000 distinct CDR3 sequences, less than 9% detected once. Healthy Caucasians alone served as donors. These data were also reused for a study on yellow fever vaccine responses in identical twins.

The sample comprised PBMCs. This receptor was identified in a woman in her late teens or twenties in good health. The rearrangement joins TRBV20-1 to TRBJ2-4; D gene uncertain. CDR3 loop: CSARDSESKNIQYF. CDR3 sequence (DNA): TGCAGTGCTAGAGACTCGGAGTCCAAAAACATTCAGTACTTC.